This TCR beta chain derives from a study of blood T cell repertoires in COVID-19 (dated by TCRdb to 2020 to 2022). For the study in its entirety: The collaborator samples originated in the United States, Italy and Spain and spanned the acute and convalescent phases of COVID-19. The prospective study material was composed of cDNA or gDNA derived from T cells, B-cell-depleted T cells, or PBMCs. The dataset comprised deeply sampled blood TCRbeta repertoires from subjects exposed to, actively infected with, or recovered from COVID-19. Samples came from the ongoing ImmuneRACE study (first 160 participants) plus 1,254 subjects from 6 global collaborators. Where available, HLA class I and class II types were taken from metadata supplied by the sample provider and were not determined by assay-based typing. A de-identified subject ID, COVID-19 status, age in years and sex were almost always included in the sample metadata. The repertoires were released in a freely available public database intended as a resource for research on the immune response to SARS-CoV-2.

In regard to this clone: There is no known antigen for this receptor. No much larger clonotype is one base removed from it; base qualities were not supplied.

Trimmed from V: 6 bases; trimmed from J: 2 bases; junction bases lacking a gene match: 3. The CDR3 sequence holds 13 residues, the cysteine and phenylalanine included. The retained sequence is limited to the CDR3, 39 bases, with the frame set at the first base. CDR1 and CDR2, looked up from the germline V gene, are MNHEY and SVGAGI. Samples from volunteer blood donors who had recovered from COVID-19 were contributed by a second Seattle source. Collaborating institutions collected whole blood in K2EDTA tubes following their own protocols. For TCRbeta analysis, collaborator samples were shipped as frozen whole blood, as isolated PBMCs, or as DNA extracted from either sample type. What the authors observed across the whole study: How much clinical and demographic metadata was included differed by source and by participant, and the metadata was provided uncurated.

TCRbeta CDR3 regions were amplified from genomic DNA by means of the immunoSEQ Assay, a bias-controlled multiplex PCR. Regarding the original processing steps: The number of nucleated cells in each sample was estimated from the amplification of reference gene primers within the assay. To quantify the absolute abundance of each unique TCRbeta CDR3 rearrangement, sequence reads were collapsed and filtered. Productive Simpson clonality was computed per sample as the square root of Simpson's diversity index over productive rearrangements. What TCRdb holds here is the immuneACCESS table cut down to in-frame rearrangements. Part of the clones is not present; checked against another copy, under half of the missing clones reflect an unresolved V gene, and the others are unexplained. The V and J calls and clone size come from that table; D and trimming were worked out from the DNA. In all, the sample holds more than 250,000 clones, and approximately 83% of those were seen once. The ten largest clones represent 2% to 2.5% of the sample.

In this chain, TRBV6-5 is recombined with TRBJ1-2; 7 of the junction bases match TRBD1. The specimen was peripheral blood. This sequence originates from a woman in her twenties or thirties who had recovered from COVID-19. The base sequence is TGTGCCAGCAGCTGGGACAGAAACTATGGCTACACCTTC. This gives the protein CASSWDRNYGYTF.